Presented here are 3 T cell receptor beta chains from one specimen sequenced in a study of cytomegalovirus exposure and HLA in healthy donors. Primers: 60 Vbeta forward and 13 Jbeta reverse. Generated by immunoSEQ multiplex PCR, the TCRdb table keeps only in-frame clones and is missing some. The sample has hundreds of thousands of clones, roughly 73% seen once; the top ten hold 0.47%. The sequenced sample was PBMCs. These receptors were taken from a boy aged 5-17 years in good health and CMV-seronegative.

The chain uses TRBV29-1 and TRBJ2-5, with D possibly matching TRBD2 (5 bases). Trimming stripped 1 base from V and 3 bases from J, with 9 bases between. The germline V gene has CDR1 SQVTM and CDR2 ANQGSEA. This CDR3 spans 13 amino acids. CDR3 protein: CSVEGGLEETQYF. The CDR3 DNA reads as TGCAGCGTTGAAGGCGGACTGGAAGAGACCCAGTACTTC.

This sequence joins TRBV12-5 and TRBJ2-3, with D uncertain. Germline-derived CDR1 and CDR2 are LGHNT and FRNRAP. The CDR3 covers 16 residues. The ends were cut back, 1 base at V and 4 bases at J, with 15 bases in the middle. This CDR3 reads CASGLGAFEPPDTQYF. CDR3 DNA: TGTGCTAGTGGTTTGGGGGCCTTTGAGCCGCCAGATACGCAGTATTTT.

The chain couples TRBV6-5 to TRBJ2-7, with 9 bases identical to TRBD1. Germline CDR1 and CDR2: MNHEY and SVGAGI. J lost 2 bases, V lost 1 base, and 0 bases had no gene match. This CDR3 has 14 residues. The DNA of the CDR3 is TGTGCCAGCAGTTACTGGACAGGGGCCTACGAGCAGTACTTC. This encodes CASSYWTGAYEQYF.